A selection of T cell receptor beta chains follows, all from one sample in a study of shared clonotypes between healthy human individuals. Assay used: immunoSEQ multiplex PCR; TCRdb lists only in-frame clones, some missing. Of about 300,000 clones detected, around two thirds appear once; the ten largest clones hold around 10%. The material sequenced was memory CD4+ T cells sorted from blood. The source is a man aged 25 to 40 in good health. The CDR3 runs from the conserved cysteine through the conserved F or W. The D gene is left open where the match is weak. Some rows have no size entry. The others give once, few or many, or a class for an expanded clone.

j_call clone_size d_call v_call cdr3_nt cdr3_aa
TRBJ2-3 . . TRBV19 TGTGCCAGTAGTATTGGGCTCACGAATACGCAGTATTTT CASSIGLTNTQYF
TRBJ2-1 . TRBD1 TRBV28 TGTGCCAGCAGTCTGGGACAGAACAATGAGCAGTTCTTC CASSLGQNNEQFF
TRBJ2-3 . . TRBV19 TGTGCCAGTAGTGACAGGTCTAGCACAGATACGCAGTATTTT CASSDRSSTDTQYF
TRBJ1-5 . . TRBV28 TGTGCCAGCAGTTCGCCCTTCGACAGGAGAACAAATCAGCCCCAGCATTTT CASSSPFDRRTNQPQHF
TRBJ2-7 once TRBD2 TRBV5-4 TGTGCCAGCAGCGCAACGCGGGGGAGCTCCTACGAGCAGTACTTC CASSATRGSSYEQYF
TRBJ1-1 . . TRBV7-9 TGTGCCAGCAGCCCGACGCTGGCGATGAACACTGAAGCTTTCTTT CASSPTLAMNTEAFF
TRBJ1-1 . . TRBV18 TGTGCCAGCTCACCGATTGGGGGGCTGGCTGAAGCTTTCTTT CASSPIGGLAEAFF
TRBJ2-3 . TRBD2 TRBV27 TGTGCCAGCAGGGCTAGCGGGAGCAGCACAGATACGCAGTATTTT CASRASGSSTDTQYF
TRBJ2-3 . . TRBV29-1 TGCAGCGCTGGAGCTCCTTTCTCCGGAACGCAGTATTTT CSAGAPFSGTQYF
TRBJ2-7 . TRBD2 TRBV9 TGTGCCAGCAGCGTGGGACTAGCGTTCCACGAGCAGTACTTC CASSVGLAFHEQYF
TRBJ2-1 . . TRBV7-8 TGTGCCAGCAGCTTAGCGAGGGGCAGTGAGCAGTTCTTC CASSLARGSEQFF
TRBJ1-5 . . TRBV18 TGTGCCAGCTCACCGCCGGCTAGCAATCAGCCCCAGCATTTT CASSPPASNQPQHF
TRBJ2-4 . . TRBV5-4 TGTGCCAGCAGCCAGGCCGGCCCAAAAAACATTCAGTACTTC CASSQAGPKNIQYF
TRBJ2-1 . TRBD2 TRBV7-3 TGTGCCAGCAGCTTAACTAGCGGGACCGGTGAGCAGTTCTTC CASSLTSGTGEQFF
TRBJ1-1 . . TRBV7-2 TGTGCCAGCAGCTTAGTGGGGGCTCTTAGTGAAGCTTTCTTT CASSLVGALSEAFF
TRBJ2-3 . TRBD2 TRBV29-1 TGCAGCGTTGGGAAGGGACTAGCTACAGATACGCAGTATTTT CSVGKGLATDTQYF
TRBJ2-5 . . TRBV18 TGTGCCAGCTCACCACGGGTACAAGAGACCCAGTACTTC CASSPRVQETQYF
TRBJ2-5 . TRBD1 TRBV2 TGTGCCAGCAGCCAGGACAGGGCCCAAGAGACCCAGTACTTC CASSQDRAQETQYF
TRBJ2-2 many TRBD1 TRBV10-3 TGTGCCATCTCTGAGGGGGCTAACACCGGGGAGCTGTTTTTT CAISEGANTGELFF
TRBJ1-5 few TRBD1 TRBV15 TGTGCCACCAGCAGAGCTCGGGACAGGTCCCCACAGCCCCAGCATTTT CATSRARDRSPQPQHF
TRBJ2-2 once . TRBV6-5 TGTGCCAGCAGTTATTCAGGGCTAGTTAGCACCGGGGAGCTGTTTTTT CASSYSGLVSTGELFF
TRBJ2-1 . . TRBV10-1 TGCGCCAGCAGTGTGACAGCCTACAATGAGCAGTTCTTC CASSVTAYNEQFF
TRBJ2-3 . . TRBV7-9 TGTGCCAGCAGCTTAGGATTAGCTACAGATACGCAGTATTTT CASSLGLATDTQYF
TRBJ2-2 . TRBD2 TRBV19 TGTGCCAGTACGCTCCCTAGCGGGAGGTCCGGCACCGGGGAGCTGTTTTTT CASTLPSGRSGTGELFF
TRBJ1-2 once . TRBV6-1 TGTGCCAGCAGTGTGGGCAGGGACGATGGCTACACCTTC CASSVGRDDGYTF
TRBJ2-1 once . TRBV15 TGTGCCACGTCCAATGAGCAGTTCTTC CATSNEQFF
TRBJ2-1 . TRBD2 TRBV10-1 TGCGCCAGCAGTGAGTATGTTTGGACTAGCGGGAGTAATGAGCAGTTCTTC CASSEYVWTSGSNEQFF
TRBJ1-5 . . TRBV27 TGTGCCAGCAGCACGGGTGGGGGCTGGAGCAATCAGCCCCAGCATTTT CASSTGGGWSNQPQHF
TRBJ2-1 . . TRBV4-2 TGTGCCAGCAGCCCGGTGGTAGCGGAGGGGGGTGAGCAGTTCTTC CASSPVVAEGGEQFF
TRBJ1-2 . . TRBV7-2 TGTGCCAGCAGCTTAATTTCTCAGGGTGGCTATGGCTACACCTTC CASSLISQGGYGYTF
TRBJ2-7 . TRBD1 TRBV7-2 TGTGCCAGCAGCTTAGTCGGACAGGGCTACGAGCAGTACTTC CASSLVGQGYEQYF
TRBJ2-7 . TRBD2 TRBV9 TGTGCCAGCAGCCGCTCCCTAGCGGGGAGCTCCTACGAGCAGTACTTC CASSRSLAGSSYEQYF
TRBJ2-1 . . TRBV11-2 TGTGCCAGCAGCTTATCCACCTCCTTAGGGCTGGACAATGAGCAGTTCTTC CASSLSTSLGLDNEQFF
TRBJ1-4 . . TRBV11-2 TGTGCCAGCAGCTTAGGGGCCCTCGCAACTAATGAAAAACTGTTTTTT CASSLGALATNEKLFF
TRBJ1-3 . . TRBV7-6 TGTGCCAGCAGCTTAGATCCGGGCGCACTGGGGCGGGGATCTGGAAACACCATATATTTT CASSLDPGALGRGSGNTIYF
TRBJ1-5 . . TRBV11-2 TGTGCCAGCAGCTTAGGATCCCCCTCCAGGGCACATCAGCCCCAGCATTTT CASSLGSPSRAHQPQHF
TRBJ2-3 . TRBD2 TRBV7-9 TGTGCCAGCAGCTCCCAGACGAATCTTAGGACTAGCGGGCAGTATTTT CASSSQTNLRTSGQYF
TRBJ2-3 . TRBD2 TRBV30 TGTGCCTGGACCCCGCCGGGACTAGCGAGCGCAGATACGCAGTATTTT CAWTPPGLASADTQYF
TRBJ1-5 . . TRBV6-5 TGTGCCAGCAGTGACGGGGGAAATTATCAGCCCCAGCATTTT CASSDGGNYQPQHF
TRBJ2-3 . . TRBV4-3 TGCGCCAGCAGCCAAAGATCTCCGCCGAGCACAGATACGCAGTATTTT CASSQRSPPSTDTQYF
TRBJ2-3 . . TRBV5-1 TGCGCCAGCAGCTTTACGCAGGGCCCAGATACGCAGTATTTT CASSFTQGPDTQYF
TRBJ2-7 . . TRBV7-2 TGTGCCAGCAGCTTAAATCCCCGTTCCTACGAGCAGTACTTC CASSLNPRSYEQYF
TRBJ2-7 . . TRBV20-1 TGCAGTGCGAGGGCCTACGAGCAGTACTTC CSARAYEQYF
TRBJ2-3 . TRBD2 TRBV25-1 TGTGCCAGCAGTAAGCCGGGACTAGCATACACAGATACGCAGTATTTT CASSKPGLAYTDTQYF
TRBJ2-3 . TRBD1 TRBV19 TGTGCCAGTAGTATAGCAGGGGGAGTCACAGATACGCAGTATTTT CASSIAGGVTDTQYF
TRBJ2-1 few . TRBV7-3 TGTGCCAGCAGCTTAAACAGGGACAATGAGCAGTTCTTC CASSLNRDNEQFF